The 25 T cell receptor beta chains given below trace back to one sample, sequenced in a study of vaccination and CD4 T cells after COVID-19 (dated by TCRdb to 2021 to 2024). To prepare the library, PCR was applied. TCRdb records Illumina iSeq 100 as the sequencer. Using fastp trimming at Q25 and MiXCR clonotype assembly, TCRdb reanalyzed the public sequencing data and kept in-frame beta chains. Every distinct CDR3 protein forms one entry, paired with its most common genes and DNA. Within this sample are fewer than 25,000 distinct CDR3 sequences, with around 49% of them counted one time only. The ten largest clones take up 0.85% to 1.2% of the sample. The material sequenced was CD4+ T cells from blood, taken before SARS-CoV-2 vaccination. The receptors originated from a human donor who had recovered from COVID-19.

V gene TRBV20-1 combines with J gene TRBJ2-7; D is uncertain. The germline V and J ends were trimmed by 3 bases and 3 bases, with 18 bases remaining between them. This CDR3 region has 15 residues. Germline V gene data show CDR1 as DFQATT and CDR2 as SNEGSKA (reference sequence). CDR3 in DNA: TGCAGTGCTAGTTCATCGTTCGGCGGACGCTACGAGCAGTACTTC. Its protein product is CSASSSFGGRYEQYF.

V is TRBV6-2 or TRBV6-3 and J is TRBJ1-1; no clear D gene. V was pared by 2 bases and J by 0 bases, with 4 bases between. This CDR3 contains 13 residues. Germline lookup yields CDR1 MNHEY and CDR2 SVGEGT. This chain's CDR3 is CASSYSLNTEAFF. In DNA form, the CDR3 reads TGTGCCAGCAGTTACAGTCTGAACACTGAAGCTTTCTTT.

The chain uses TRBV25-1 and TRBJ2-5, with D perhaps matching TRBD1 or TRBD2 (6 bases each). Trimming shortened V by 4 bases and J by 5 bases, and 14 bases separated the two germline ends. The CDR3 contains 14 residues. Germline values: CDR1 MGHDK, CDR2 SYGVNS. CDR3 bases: TGTGCCAGCAGTGCACGGGGGCTTGGGGAGACCCAGTACTTC. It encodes CASSARGLGETQYF.

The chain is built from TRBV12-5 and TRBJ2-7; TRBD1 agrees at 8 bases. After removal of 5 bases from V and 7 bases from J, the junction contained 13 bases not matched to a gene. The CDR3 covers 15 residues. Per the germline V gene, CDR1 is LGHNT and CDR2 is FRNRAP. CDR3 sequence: CASGPGTGQGWEQYF. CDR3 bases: TGTGCTAGTGGTCCTGGGACAGGACAAGGATGGGAGCAGTACTTC.

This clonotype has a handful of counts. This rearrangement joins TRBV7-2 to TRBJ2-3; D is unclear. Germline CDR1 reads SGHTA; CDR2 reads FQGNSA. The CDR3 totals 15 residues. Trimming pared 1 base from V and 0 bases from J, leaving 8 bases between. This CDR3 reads CASSLDGGSTDTQYF. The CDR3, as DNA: TGTGCCAGCAGCTTAGACGGCGGTAGCACAGATACGCAGTATTTT.

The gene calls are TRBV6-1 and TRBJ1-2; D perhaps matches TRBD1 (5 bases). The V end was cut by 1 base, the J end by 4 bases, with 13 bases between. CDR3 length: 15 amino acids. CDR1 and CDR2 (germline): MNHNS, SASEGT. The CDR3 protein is CASSEVRQHPYGYTF. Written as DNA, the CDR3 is TGTGCCAGCAGTGAAGTAAGACAGCACCCCTATGGCTACACCTTC.

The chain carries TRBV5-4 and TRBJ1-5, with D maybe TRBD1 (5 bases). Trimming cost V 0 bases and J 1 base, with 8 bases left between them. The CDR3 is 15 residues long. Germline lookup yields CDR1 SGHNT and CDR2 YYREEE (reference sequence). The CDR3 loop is CASSLAGISNQPQHF. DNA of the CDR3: TGTGCCAGCAGCTTGGCAGGGATCAGCAATCAGCCCCAGCATTTT.

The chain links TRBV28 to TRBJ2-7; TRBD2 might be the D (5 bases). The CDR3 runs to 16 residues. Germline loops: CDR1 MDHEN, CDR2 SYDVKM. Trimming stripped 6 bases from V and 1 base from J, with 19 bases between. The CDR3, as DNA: TGTGCCAGCAGCCTTCGGAGGACGGAACCATCCTACGAGCAGTACTTC. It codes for CASSLRRTEPSYEQYF.

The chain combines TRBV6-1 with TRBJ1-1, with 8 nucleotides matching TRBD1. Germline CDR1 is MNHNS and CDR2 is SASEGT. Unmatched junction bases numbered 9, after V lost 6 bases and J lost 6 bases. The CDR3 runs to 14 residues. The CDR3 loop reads CASRNARTGPEAFF. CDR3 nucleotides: TGTGCCAGCAGAAACGCCAGGACAGGGCCTGAAGCTTTCTTT.

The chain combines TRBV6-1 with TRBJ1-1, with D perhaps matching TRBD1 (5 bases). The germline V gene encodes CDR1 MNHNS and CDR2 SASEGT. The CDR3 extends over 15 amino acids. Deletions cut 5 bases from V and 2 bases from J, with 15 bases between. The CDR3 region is CASSKNGRDNTEAFF. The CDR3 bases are TGTGCCAGCAGTAAGAACGGCAGGGACAACACTGAAGCTTTCTTT.

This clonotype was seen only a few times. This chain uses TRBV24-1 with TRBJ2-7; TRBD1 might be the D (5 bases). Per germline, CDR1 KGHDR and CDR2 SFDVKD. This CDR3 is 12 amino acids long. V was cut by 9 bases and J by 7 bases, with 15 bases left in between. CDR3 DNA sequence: TGTGCCACCCAGACGCAGGGCGGAGAGCAGTACTTC. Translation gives CATQTQGGEQYF.

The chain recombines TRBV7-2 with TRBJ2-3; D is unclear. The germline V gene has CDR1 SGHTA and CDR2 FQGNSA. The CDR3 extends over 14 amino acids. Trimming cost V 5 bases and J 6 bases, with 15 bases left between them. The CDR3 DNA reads TGTGCCAGCAGCCTCAATTTTATACCGGATACGCAGTATTTT. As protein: CASSLNFIPDTQYF.

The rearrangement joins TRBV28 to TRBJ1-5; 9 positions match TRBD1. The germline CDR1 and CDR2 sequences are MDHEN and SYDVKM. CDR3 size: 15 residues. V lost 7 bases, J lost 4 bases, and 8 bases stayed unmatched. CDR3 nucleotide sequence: TGTGCCAGCACCTCCTTCGACAGGGGGAATCAGCCCCAGCATTTT. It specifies CASTSFDRGNQPQHF.

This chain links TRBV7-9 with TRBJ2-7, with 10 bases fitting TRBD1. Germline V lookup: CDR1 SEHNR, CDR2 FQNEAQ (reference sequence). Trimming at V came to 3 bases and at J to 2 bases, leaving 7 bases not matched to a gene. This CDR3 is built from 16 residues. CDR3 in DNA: TGTGCCAGCAGCTTCTGGGGACAGGGGATAACCTACGAGCAGTACTTC. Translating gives CASSFWGQGITYEQYF.

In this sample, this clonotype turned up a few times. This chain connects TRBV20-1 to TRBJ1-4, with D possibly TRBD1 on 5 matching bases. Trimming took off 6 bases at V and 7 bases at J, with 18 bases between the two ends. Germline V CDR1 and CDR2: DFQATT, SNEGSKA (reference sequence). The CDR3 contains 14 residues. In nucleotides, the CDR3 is TGCAGTGCCACGAGGTCAGGGAGGAGTGAAAAACTGTTTTTT. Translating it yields CSATRSGRSEKLFF.

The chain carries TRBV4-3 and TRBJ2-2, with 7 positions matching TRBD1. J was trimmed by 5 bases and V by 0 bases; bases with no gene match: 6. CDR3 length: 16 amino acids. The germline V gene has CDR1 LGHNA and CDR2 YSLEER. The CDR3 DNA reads TGCGCCAGCAGCCAAGAGGACAGGCACCTTACCGGGGAGCTGTTTTTT. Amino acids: CASSQEDRHLTGELFF.

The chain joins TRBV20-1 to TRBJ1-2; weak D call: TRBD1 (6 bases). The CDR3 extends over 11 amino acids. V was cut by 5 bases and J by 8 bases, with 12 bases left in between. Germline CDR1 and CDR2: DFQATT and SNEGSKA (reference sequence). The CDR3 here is CSARGRGGYTF. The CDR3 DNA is TGCAGTGCTCGGGGGCGAGGAGGCTACACCTTC.

The CDR3 protein is CASSLIAGADTQYF. CDR3 in DNA: TGTGCCAGCAGCCTCATAGCGGGAGCAGATACGCAGTATTTT. The chain has TRBV7-9 and TRBJ2-3; 9 nucleotides align to TRBD2. The germline V gene has CDR1 SEHNR and CDR2 FQNEAQ (reference sequence). The CDR3 is made up of 14 amino acids. The ends lost 5 bases at V and 4 bases at J; junction bases unmatched: 4.

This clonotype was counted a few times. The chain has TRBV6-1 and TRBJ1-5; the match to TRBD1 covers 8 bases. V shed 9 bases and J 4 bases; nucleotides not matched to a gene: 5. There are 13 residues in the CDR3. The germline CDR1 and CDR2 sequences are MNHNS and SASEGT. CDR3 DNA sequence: TGTGCCAGTAGGGGACAGGAGAATCAGCCCCAGCATTTT. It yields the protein CASRGQENQPQHF.

The CDR3 DNA follows: TGTGCCAGCAGCCCCGGGACTGGCTGGGCCGGGGAGCTGTTTTTT. Its protein product is CASSPGTGWAGELFF. The chain combines TRBV28 with TRBJ2-2; possible D gene TRBD2, 6 bases. Per germline, CDR1 MDHEN and CDR2 SYDVKM. The CDR3 consists of 15 residues. V was trimmed by 6 bases and J by 6 bases, leaving 17 bases between them.

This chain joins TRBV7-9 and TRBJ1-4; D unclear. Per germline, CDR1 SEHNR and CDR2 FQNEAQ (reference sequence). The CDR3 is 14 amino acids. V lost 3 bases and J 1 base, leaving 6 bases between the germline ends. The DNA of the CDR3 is TGTGCCAGCAGCTTTGGCGTAACTAATGAAAAACTGTTTTTT. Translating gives CASSFGVTNEKLFF.

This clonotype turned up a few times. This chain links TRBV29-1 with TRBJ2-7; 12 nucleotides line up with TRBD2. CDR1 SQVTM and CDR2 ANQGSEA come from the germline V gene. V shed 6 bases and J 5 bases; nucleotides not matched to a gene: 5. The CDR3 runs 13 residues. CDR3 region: CSVERLAGDEQYF. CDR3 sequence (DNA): TGCAGCGTCGAAAGACTAGCGGGGGACGAGCAGTACTTC.

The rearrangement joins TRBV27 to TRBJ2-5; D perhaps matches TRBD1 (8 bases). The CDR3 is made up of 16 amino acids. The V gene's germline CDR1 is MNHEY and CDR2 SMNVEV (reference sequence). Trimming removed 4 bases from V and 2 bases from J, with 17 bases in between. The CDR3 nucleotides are TGTGCCAGCAGTTCACGACAGGGGAGGGGGCAAGAGACCCAGTACTTC. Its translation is CASSSRQGRGQETQYF.

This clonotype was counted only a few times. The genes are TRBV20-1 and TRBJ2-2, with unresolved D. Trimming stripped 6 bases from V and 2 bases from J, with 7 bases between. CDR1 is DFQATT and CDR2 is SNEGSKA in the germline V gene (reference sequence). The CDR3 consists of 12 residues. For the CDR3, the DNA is TGCAGTGCCATCACTAACACCGGGGAGCTGTTTTTT. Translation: CSAITNTGELFF.

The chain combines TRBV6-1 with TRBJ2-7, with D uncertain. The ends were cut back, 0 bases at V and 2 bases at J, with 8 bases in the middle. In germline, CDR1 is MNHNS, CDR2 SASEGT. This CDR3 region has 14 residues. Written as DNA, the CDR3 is TGTGCCAGCAGTGAAGCCACGGTAACCTACGAGCAGTACTTC. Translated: CASSEATVTYEQYF.